The 19 T cell receptor beta chains reported below all come from one sample, sequenced in a study of blood T cell repertoires in COVID-19. Profiling relied on immunoSEQ multiplex PCR, and the TCRdb table lists in-frame clones only, not all of them. The profile covers 310,000 or so clones, with 87% appearing a single time and around 10% taken by the ten largest. Sequenced sample: PBMCs or T cells enriched from blood (not recorded which). These receptors all come from a woman aged 18 to 35 who had recovered from COVID-19.

This rearrangement joins TRBV10-3 to TRBJ1-3; 8 bases fit TRBD1. This CDR3 spans 14 amino acids. Germline assignment: CDR1 ENHRY and CDR2 SYGVKD. With V trimmed by 6 bases and J by 9 bases, 10 bases remained unmatched. As DNA, the CDR3 is TGTGCCATCAGGGACAGGGATACGGCGAGCACCATATATTTT. This encodes CAIRDRDTASTIYF.

The chain has TRBV7-9 and TRBJ1-6; the match to TRBD1 covers 8 bases. The CDR3 has 17 residues. Germline CDR1 SEHNR, CDR2 FQNEAQ (reference sequence). The V gene end was trimmed by 1 base and the J gene end by 9 bases; junction bases not matched to a gene: 11. CDR3 amino acids: CASSLGYPGQGASPLHF. The CDR3 nucleotides are TGTGCCAGCAGCTTAGGGTATCCGGGGCAGGGGGCTTCACCCCTCCACTTT.

This sequence joins TRBV7-2 and TRBJ1-1; D ambiguous. The CDR3 loop spans 13 amino acids. With 5 bases removed from V and 1 base from J, the gap between germline ends came to 8 bases. Germline V gives CDR1 SGHTA, CDR2 FQGNSA. The CDR3 reads CASSPQQNTEAFF. The CDR3 DNA is TGTGCCAGCAGCCCTCAACAGAACACTGAAGCTTTCTTT.

The gene calls are TRBV15 and TRBJ1-4, with D possibly being TRBD1 (5 bases). Per germline, CDR1 LNHNV and CDR2 YYDKDF (reference sequence). Trimming removed 0 bases at V and 2 bases at J, with 10 bases between. This CDR3 has 16 amino acids. The CDR3 nucleotides read TGTGCCACCAGCAGAGAAAGTGGGGCCACTAATGAAAAACTGTTTTTT. This gives the protein CATSRESGATNEKLFF.

V usage is TRBV7-2 and J usage is TRBJ2-7; perhaps TRBD2 as D (6 bases). The V end lost 3 bases, the J end lost 7 bases, and 25 bases lay between the germline ends. Germline CDR1 SGHTA, CDR2 FQGNSA. CDR3 length: 17 amino acids. The CDR3 spells CASSLRIVRGLLREQYF. DNA of the CDR3: TGTGCCAGCAGCTTGAGGATAGTTCGGGGACTTTTGAGAGAGCAGTACTTC. Variable domain in full (rest from reference TRBV7-2 and TRBJ2-7): GAGVSQSPSNKVTEKGKDVELRCDPISGHTALYWYRQSLGQGLEFLIYFQGNSAPDKSGLPSDRFSAERTGGSVSTLTIQRTQQEDSAVYLCASSLRIVRGLLREQYFGPGTRLTVT.

The CDR3 loop is CASSLLARGPTEAFF. CDR3 sequence (DNA): TGTGCCAGCAGCTTGTTGGCGCGGGGGCCCACTGAAGCTTTCTTT. V is TRBV5-6 and J is TRBJ1-1; tentatively, D is TRBD1 (6 bases). Germline lookup yields CDR1 SGHDT and CDR2 YYEEEE. The V and J ends lost 1 base and 4 bases respectively, with 14 bases between them. The length of the CDR3 is 15 residues.

The chain uses TRBV7-6 and TRBJ2-1; perhaps TRBD1 as D (6 bases). Germline V lookup: CDR1 SGHVS, CDR2 FNYEAQ. Trimming pared 5 bases from V and 2 bases from J, leaving 25 bases between. The CDR3 covers 19 residues. DNA for the CDR3: TGTGCCAGCAGCCCCGATGTTAAGGGGGACCTACTCACCTACAATGAGCAGTTCTTC. Protein product: CASSPDVKGDLLTYNEQFF.

The rearrangement uses TRBV14 and TRBJ2-1; tentatively, D is TRBD2 (6 bases). In germline, CDR1 is SGHDN, CDR2 FVKESK. V was clipped by 3 bases and J by 5 bases, with 8 bases between them. This CDR3 has 13 residues. CDR3 DNA: TGTGCCAGCAGCCATACGGGGGACAATGAGCAGTTCTTC. It translates to CASSHTGDNEQFF.

The chain links TRBV7-2 to TRBJ2-1; TRBD2 matches 8 bases. The V gene end was trimmed by 5 bases and the J gene end by 4 bases; junction bases not matched to a gene: 10. The CDR3 is 16 residues long. Looked up from germline, CDR1 is SGHTA and CDR2 is FQGNSA. The CDR3 is CASSRWEAGVYNEQFF. The CDR3 bases are TGTGCCAGCAGCAGATGGGAAGCGGGGGTATACAATGAGCAGTTCTTC.

The J gene is TRBJ1-2, the V gene TRBV5-1; a weak D match, TRBD1 (6 bases). The V gene lost 1 base and the J gene lost 2 bases, with 9 bases spanning the gap. The V gene's germline CDR1 is SGHRS and CDR2 YFSETQ. This CDR3 comprises 14 residues. DNA for the CDR3: TGCGCCAGCAGCTTGTCTGGGGGCAACTATGGCTACACCTTC. Its translation: CASSLSGGNYGYTF.

The DNA for the CDR3 is TGCGCCAGCAGCTTGGTAGGGACAGAGAACACTGAAGCTTTCTTT. Translating gives CASSLVGTENTEAFF. The chain carries TRBV5-1 and TRBJ1-1; 7 bases are a match to TRBD1. V shed 0 bases, J shed 1 base, and the junction held 3 bases outside the gene matches. Germline CDR1 and CDR2: SGHRS and YFSETQ. The CDR3 extends over 15 amino acids.

The rearrangement links TRBV5-4 to TRBJ1-6, with 7 bases that match TRBD1. Germline V gives CDR1 SGHNT, CDR2 YYREEE (reference sequence). CDR3 size: 16 residues. Losses at the gene ends were 0 bases for V and 7 bases for J; bases not matched to a gene: 7. CDR3 protein: CASSLGSGTANSPLHF. CDR3 DNA sequence: TGTGCCAGCAGCTTGGGTAGCGGGACAGCGAATTCACCCCTCCACTTT.

This chain uses TRBV12-3 or TRBV12-4 with TRBJ2-3; perhaps TRBD1 as D (6 bases). This CDR3 has 13 amino acids. The V gene lost 7 bases and the J gene lost 0 bases, with 8 bases spanning the gap. CDR3 DNA sequence: TGTGCCAGCAAACAGGGAAGCACAGATACGCAGTATTTT. Amino acids: CASKQGSTDTQYF.

The J gene is TRBJ2-2, the V gene TRBV30, with 15 bases aligning to TRBD2. Germline assignment: CDR1 GTSNPN and CDR2 SVGIG (reference sequence). V trimming: 2 bases; J trimming: 5 bases; junction bases outside the gene matches: 3. CDR3 length equals 16 residues. The CDR3 reads CAWSRGLAGGTGELFF. DNA for the CDR3: TGTGCCTGGAGTCGAGGACTAGCGGGGGGGACCGGGGAGCTGTTTTTT.

The chain couples TRBV7-9 to TRBJ2-7, with TRBD1 identical over 9 bases. Germline lookup yields CDR1 SEHNR and CDR2 FQNEAQ (reference sequence). V lost 6 bases, J lost 2 bases, and 8 bases stayed unmatched. The CDR3 is made up of 15 amino acids. The CDR3 nucleotides read TGTGCCAGCAGGAAACGAGGGACAGGGACCTACGAGCAGTACTTC. It encodes CASRKRGTGTYEQYF. The entire variable domain, with the rest obtained from reference TRBV7-9 and TRBJ2-7, is as follows: DTGVSQNPRHKITKRGQNVTFRCDPISEHNRLYWYRQTLGQGPEFLTYFQNEAQLEKSRLLSDRFSAERPKGSFSTLEIQRTEQGDSAMYLCASRKRGTGTYEQYFGPGTRLTVT.

The CDR3 sequence is CSASGPQGNQPQHF. The DNA for the CDR3 is TGCAGTGCTAGTGGCCCCCAGGGTAATCAGCCCCAGCATTTT. The chain carries TRBV20-1 and TRBJ1-5, with a weak D call TRBD1 (5 bases). CDR1 and CDR2 from the germline V gene are DFQATT and SNEGSKA (reference sequence). The CDR3 has 14 amino acids. The ends were cut back, 3 bases at V and 4 bases at J, with 13 bases in the middle.

This clone appeared a few times. The chain employs TRBV2 and TRBJ1-5; TRBD1 matches at 8 bases. Per the germline V gene, CDR1 is SNHLY and CDR2 is FYNNEI. V lost 6 bases and J lost 6; bases outside the gene matches: 4. The CDR3 covers 13 residues. Written as DNA, the CDR3 is TGTGCCAGCAGAGGACAGGGTGGTCAGCCCCAGCATTTT. Residues: CASRGQGGQPQHF.

The rearrangement links TRBV7-2 to TRBJ1-1, with D perhaps TRBD1 (5 bases). The V end was cut by 2 bases, the J end by 1 base, with 11 bases between. The CDR3 is made up of 15 amino acids. From germline, CDR1 is SGHTA and CDR2 FQGNSA. The CDR3 loop reads CASSLSAGWNTEAFF. The DNA for the CDR3 is TGTGCCAGCAGCTTATCTGCAGGGTGGAACACTGAAGCTTTCTTT.

The gene calls are TRBV10-3 and TRBJ2-2; either TRBD1 or TRBD2 may supply D (7 bases each). V was shortened by 10 bases and J by 4 bases, with 19 bases between the two germline ends. CDR3 length: 15 amino acids. The germline V gene encodes CDR1 ENHRY and CDR2 SYGVKD. In DNA form, the CDR3 reads TGTGCCACCAGGGAGGGACAGATTCTCACCGGGGAGCTGTTTTTT. Amino acid sequence: CATREGQILTGELFF.